These 20 T cell receptor beta chains were all obtained from the same sample, sequenced in a study of early T cells in non-severe SARS-CoV-2 infection. TCRdb re-called the 5' RACE reads with MiXCR, one entry per CDR3 protein. The sample lists 100,000 to 130,000 distinct CDR3 sequences, about 12% seen once, with 2.5% to 4% in the top ten. The sample taken for sequencing was whole blood. Every receptor here comes from an adult who was a healthcare worker with PCR-confirmed SARS-CoV-2 infection or an uninfected control (not recorded which).

The chain uses TRBV5-4 and TRBJ2-2; perhaps TRBD2 as D (6 bases). The CDR3 extends over 16 amino acids. V was clipped by 4 bases and J by 0 bases, with 13 bases between them. Germline V gives CDR1 SGHNT, CDR2 YYREEE (reference sequence). The chain's CDR3 is CASSPMAGSNTGELFF. For the CDR3, the DNA is TGTGCCAGCAGCCCTATGGCGGGGTCGAACACCGGGGAGCTGTTTTTT.

In its sample, this clonotype was seen many times. The chain links TRBV27 to TRBJ2-2; D remains ambiguous. With 8 bases removed from V and 6 bases from J, the gap between germline ends came to 13 bases. Per the germline V gene, CDR1 is MNHEY and CDR2 is SMNVEV (reference sequence). The CDR3 extends over 13 amino acids. CDR3 sequence: CASASQVAGELFF. CDR3 in DNA: TGTGCCAGCGCCAGCCAGGTCGCCGGGGAGCTGTTTTTT.

In this sample, this clonotype turned up a few times. This rearrangement joins TRBV28 to TRBJ1-2, with D possibly TRBD1 on 5 matching bases. CDR1 and CDR2 (germline): MDHEN, SYDVKM. The CDR3 is 13 residues long. Between the trimmed V and J ends, which lost 5 bases and 5 bases, there was a span of 12 bases. The CDR3 loop reads CASSPGAPYGYTF. The DNA for the CDR3 is TGTGCCAGCAGTCCCGGGGCACCTTATGGCTACACCTTC.

The CDR3: CASSLSLLGGQGAKEQYF. CDR3 DNA sequence: TGTGCCAGCAGCTTATCCCTCTTAGGGGGACAGGGGGCGAAGGAGCAGTACTTC. The chain has TRBV11-2 and TRBJ2-7, with TRBD1 matching 12 bases. Germline CDR1 is SGHAT and CDR2 is FQNNGV. The CDR3 extends over 18 amino acids. With V trimmed by 2 bases and J by 7 bases, 15 bases remained unmatched. The full variable domain, its missing parts supplied by reference TRBV11-2 and TRBJ2-7, is EAGVAQSPRYKIIEKRQSVAFWCNPISGHATLYWYQQILGQGPKLLIQFQNNGVVDDSQLPKDRFSAERLKGVDSTLKIQPAKLEDSAVYLCASSLSLLGGQGAKEQYFGPGTRLTVT.

This clonotype was counted a few times. The chain combines TRBV11-2 with TRBJ2-7, with D hard to call. The germline CDR1 and CDR2 sequences are SGHAT and FQNNGV. Trimming stripped 4 bases from V and 5 bases from J, with 18 bases between. This CDR3 is 15 amino acids long. As DNA, the CDR3 is TGTGCCAGCAGCTCTCTACGGGCAGTTCCCAACGAGCAGTACTTC. This sequence encodes CASSSLRAVPNEQYF.

This sequence joins TRBV29-1 and TRBJ1-2; TRBD1 agrees at 7 bases. Germline CDR1 is SQVTM and CDR2 is ANQGSEA. This CDR3 has 13 amino acids. Here the CDR3 reads CSTSGTANYGYTF. For the CDR3, the DNA is TGCTCTACTTCCGGGACAGCAAACTATGGCTACACCTTC.

This clonotype was seen at least ten times. V and J are TRBV19 and TRBJ2-2; 7 nucleotides line up with TRBD1. CDR1 and CDR2 (germline): LNHDA, SQIVND (reference sequence). Trimming cost V 4 bases and J 6 bases; bases outside gene matches: 2. The CDR3 runs 13 residues. The CDR3 coding sequence is TGTGCCAGTAGTACTACAGGGGCCGGGGAGCTGTTTTTT. This sequence encodes CASSTTGAGELFF.

This clonotype turned up a few times. The chain has TRBV28 and TRBJ1-2, with unresolved D. The length of the CDR3 is 12 residues. From germline, CDR1 is MDHEN and CDR2 SYDVKM. Trimming left V 4 bases short and J 3 bases short, with 6 bases between. CDR3 region: CASSSLYYGYTF. The CDR3 DNA follows: TGTGCCAGCAGTTCCCTTTACTATGGCTACACCTTC.

This clonotype turned up a few times. V and J are TRBV6-2 or TRBV6-3 and TRBJ2-3; possible D gene TRBD1, 5 bases. V lost 5 bases and J lost 10, with 16 bases in between. Germline values: CDR1 MNHEY, CDR2 SVGEGT. This CDR3 comprises 13 residues. CDR3 residues: CASSDPGNRAQYF. CDR3 coding DNA: TGTGCCAGCAGTGATCCAGGGAACCGGGCGCAGTATTTT.

This clonotype showed up many times. The gene calls are TRBV5-1 and TRBJ2-1, with unresolved D. The CDR3 has 13 amino acids. Germline V gene lookup returns CDR1 SGHRS and CDR2 YFSETQ. The germline V and J ends were trimmed by 1 base and 6 bases, with 8 bases remaining between them. CDR3 coding DNA: TGCGCCAGCAGCTTGCCAGCAGTCAATGAGCAGTTCTTC. It yields the protein CASSLPAVNEQFF.

V usage is TRBV20-1 and J usage is TRBJ1-6, with unresolved D. Germline CDR1 is DFQATT and CDR2 is SNEGSKA (reference sequence). This CDR3 has 12 residues. V was shortened by 6 bases and J by 5 bases, with 8 bases between the two germline ends. This CDR3 is CSARGHNSPLHF. The CDR3, as DNA: TGCAGTGCCCGCGGACATAATTCACCCCTCCACTTT.

This clonotype was recorded a few times. The rearrangement uses TRBV6-6 and TRBJ1-2; no definite D call. With 5 bases removed from V and 8 bases from J, the gap between germline ends came to 18 bases. This CDR3 has 14 residues. Germline-derived CDR1 and CDR2 are MNHNY and SVGAGI (reference sequence). CDR3 loop: CASSTDVVAGGYTF. The CDR3 region has the DNA TGTGCCAGCAGTACAGATGTCGTGGCTGGCGGCTACACCTTC.

At least ten counts were recorded for this clonotype. V gene TRBV30 combines with J gene TRBJ1-5; D remains ambiguous. Germline V gives CDR1 GTSNPN, CDR2 SVGIG (reference sequence). Between the trimmed V and J ends, which lost 1 base and 4 bases, there was a span of 8 bases. The CDR3 sequence is 13 residues long. This CDR3 reads CAWSDTLNQPQHF. CDR3 coding DNA: TGTGCCTGGAGTGACACCCTAAATCAGCCCCAGCATTTT.

This chain connects TRBV6-5 to TRBJ2-5; 11 bases fit TRBD2. There are 15 residues in the CDR3. The germline V gene encodes CDR1 MNHEY and CDR2 SVGAGI. V shed 6 bases, J shed 5 bases, and the junction held 8 bases outside the gene matches. CDR3 in amino acids: CASRLTSGIRETQYF. The CDR3 coding sequence is TGTGCCAGCAGGCTGACTAGCGGGATCCGCGAGACCCAGTACTTC.

This clonotype was counted many times. The rearrangement uses TRBV11-2 and TRBJ2-5, with D maybe TRBD1 (5 bases). This CDR3 comprises 15 residues. Germline V gene sequence: CDR1 SGHAT, CDR2 FQNNGV. Trimming shortened V by 3 bases and J by 2 bases, and 13 bases separated the two germline ends. CDR3 in amino acids: CASSFAGQRQETQYF. The CDR3 DNA follows: TGTGCCAGCAGCTTTGCCGGACAACGGCAAGAGACCCAGTACTTC.

There are many counts of this clonotype. This sequence joins TRBV3-1 and TRBJ2-1; tentatively, D is TRBD2 (6 bases). Germline CDR1 and CDR2: LGHDT and YNNKEL (reference sequence). The CDR3 totals 13 residues. V was pared by 0 bases and J by 7 bases, with 7 bases between. CDR3 protein: CASSQEGGNEQFF. The DNA of the CDR3 is TGTGCCAGCAGCCAAGAGGGGGGAAATGAGCAGTTCTTC.

This clonotype came up a few times. V usage is TRBV19 and J usage is TRBJ2-4; D is unclear. The CDR3 has 19 residues. V gave up 0 bases and J gave up 3 bases, with 21 bases separating them. Germline V gives CDR1 LNHDA, CDR2 SQIVND (reference sequence). The CDR3 loop is CASSIETDKTYNLKNIQYF. The CDR3 DNA sequence: TGTGCCAGTAGTATAGAAACAGACAAGACCTACAACCTCAAAAACATTCAGTACTTC.

In this sample, this clonotype turned up a few times. The gene calls are TRBV21-1 and TRBJ2-1; the table's D call, TRBD2, was not checked against the DNA. TRBV21-1 is a listed pseudogene. CDR3 length equals 16 residues. This CDR3 is CASSKRRGTQRDEQFF. CDR3 bases: TGTGCCAGCAGCAAAAGGCGAGGGACTCAACGGGATGAGCAGTTCTTC.

This clonotype has at least ten counts. The CDR3 DNA sequence: TGTGCCAGCAGAACAGGGGGCGCCGGGGCCAACGTCCTGACTTTC. This encodes CASRTGGAGANVLTF. The chain recombines TRBV27 with TRBJ2-6; 9 nucleotides agree with TRBD1. The CDR3 length is 15 residues. V was clipped by 6 bases and J by 4 bases; unmatched bases: 4. Germline CDR1 MNHEY, CDR2 SMNVEV (reference sequence). Supplemented by reference TRBV27 and TRBJ2-6, the full variable domain reads EAQVTQNPRYLITVTGKKLTVTCSQNMNHEYMSWYRQDPGLGLRQIYYSMNVEVTDKGDVPEGYKVSRKEKRNFPLILESPSPNQTSLYFCASRTGGAGANVLTFGAGSRLTVL.

This clonotype was seen only once. This may be a read error, as it is one base from a much larger clone. V and J are TRBV19 and TRBJ1-6, with D tentatively TRBD1 (5 bases). This CDR3 has 14 amino acids. Germline V CDR1 and CDR2: LNHDA, SQIVND (reference sequence). CDR3 residues: CASSPEDTNSSLHF. The CDR3 region has the DNA TGTGCCAGTAGCCCGGAGGACACCAATTCATCCCTCCACTTT.